These 2 T cell receptor beta chains were sequenced from one sample in a study of early T cells in non-severe SARS-CoV-2 infection. TCRdb independently ran MiXCR on the 5' RACE reads; one entry per CDR3 protein. Here the sample spans tens of thousands of distinct CDR3 sequences, roughly 11% being singletons. The specimen comprised whole blood, sampled at baseline. All receptors come from an adult who was a healthcare worker with PCR-confirmed SARS-CoV-2 infection or an uninfected control (not recorded which).

The sample holds a few counts of this clonotype. The genes are TRBV7-9 and TRBJ1-4; 7 bases map to TRBD1. Germline V gene lookup returns CDR1 SEHNR and CDR2 FQNEAQ (reference sequence). The CDR3 sequence is 15 residues long. Trimming at V came to 4 bases and at J to 4 bases, leaving 6 bases not matched to a gene. In nucleotides, the CDR3 is TGTGCCAGCAGCTCGGGGGACAGAAGTAATGAAAAACTGTTTTTT. It codes for CASSSGDRSNEKLFF.

This clonotype was seen repeatedly, ten times or more. The CDR3 nucleotides read TGTGCCAGCAGCCTCCTAGCGGGAGCTCCGAATGAGCAGTTCTTC. This gives the protein CASSLLAGAPNEQFF. V gene TRBV7-2 combines with J gene TRBJ2-1; 10 nucleotides line up with TRBD2. This CDR3 has 15 amino acids. Germline values: CDR1 SGHTA, CDR2 FQGNSA. Losses at the gene ends were 5 bases for V and 7 bases for J; bases not matched to a gene: 8.